This TCR beta chain was sequenced in a study of human T cells and chemical hapten exposure. Study overall: The study traced per-sample TCR yield variation mainly to small differences in pooled library volumes.

Germline V gene sequence: CDR1 SQVTM, CDR2 ANQGSEA. This CDR3 contains 16 residues. Trimming left V 8 bases short and J 7 bases short, with 24 bases between. The library tagged each cDNA molecule with unique molecular identifiers. From the RACE reads, TCRdb called clonotypes with MiXCR, one entry per CDR3 protein. The repertoire consists of some 70,000 distinct CDR3 sequences, with roughly 9.8% occurring once and the leading ten covering approximately 4.7%. Time point reported: pre-sensitization, week 0. Indicated treatment: therapeutic diphenylcyclopropenone sensitization with weekly scalp DPC. Alopecia patients deemed DPC-suitable, aged 18 to 70, excluding pregnancy. The table lists this clonotype with many counts. Antigen: not known. Study-wide points: TCRs exceeding 1 in 1000 frequency stayed unchanged with DPC sensitization.

The source is a woman aged 50 to 65 with alopecia areata. Some clones in this sample may be carry-over from other donors' samples. This chain joins TRBV29-1 and TRBJ1-6; D may be TRBD1 (6 bases). The specimen comprised whole blood, sampled in connection with sensitization to the hapten diphenylcyclopropenone (DPC). The CDR3 DNA is TGCAGCCCCTCCTGGGGCGAGACAGGACGCAATTCACCCCTCCACTTT. This encodes CSPSWGETGRNSPLHF. Complete variable domain (other parts from reference TRBV29-1 and TRBJ1-6): SAVISQKPSRDICQRGTSLTIQCQVDSQVTMMFWYRQQPGQSLTLIATANQGSEATYESGFVIDKFPISRPNLTFSTLTVSNMSPEDSSIYLCSPSWGETGRNSPLHFGNGTRLTVT.